This TCR beta chain was profiled in a study of T cell responses to AZD1222 COVID-19 vaccine. Study results and limitations: The donors showed a predominance of white British ancestry and of females, with possible underestimation of clonal diversity. Only 6 or 7 individuals given AZD1222 were seropositive at baseline. Spike-specific TCR breadth and depth went up after people got two AZD1222 doses.

This CDR3 is 16 amino acids long. V lost 1 base and J 1 base, leaving 12 bases between the germline ends. The V gene's germline CDR1 is MGHRA and CDR2 YSYEKL. In the case of this clone: No antigen is known for it.

The protocol was immunoSEQ multiplex PCR, while the TCRdb copy is restricted to in-frame clones and leaves out a portion. This sample has 90,000 to 100,000 clones, with 75% to 90% found just once. This TCR was sampled from an adult in good health. The input for sequencing was peripheral blood, taken on day 0 of AZD1222 vaccination. The chain combines TRBV4-1 with TRBJ2-3; the D gene is possibly TRBD2 (6 bases). The CDR3 spells CASSQGPGRGTDTQYF. CDR3 coding DNA: TGCGCCAGCAGCCAAGGTCCCGGGAGAGGCACAGATACGCAGTATTTT.